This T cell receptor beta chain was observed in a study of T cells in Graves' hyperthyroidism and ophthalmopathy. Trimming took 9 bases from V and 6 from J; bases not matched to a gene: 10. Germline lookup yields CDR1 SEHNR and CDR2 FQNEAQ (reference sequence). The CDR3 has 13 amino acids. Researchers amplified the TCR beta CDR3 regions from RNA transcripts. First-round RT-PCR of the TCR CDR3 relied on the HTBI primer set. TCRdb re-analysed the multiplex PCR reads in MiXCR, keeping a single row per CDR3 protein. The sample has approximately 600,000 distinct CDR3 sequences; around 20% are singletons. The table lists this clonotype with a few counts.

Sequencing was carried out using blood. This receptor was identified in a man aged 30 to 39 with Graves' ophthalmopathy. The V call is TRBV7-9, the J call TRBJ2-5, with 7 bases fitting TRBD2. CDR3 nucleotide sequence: TGTGCCAGTACCCCCCCGGGGGGAAAGACCCAGTACTTC. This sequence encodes CASTPPGGKTQYF.